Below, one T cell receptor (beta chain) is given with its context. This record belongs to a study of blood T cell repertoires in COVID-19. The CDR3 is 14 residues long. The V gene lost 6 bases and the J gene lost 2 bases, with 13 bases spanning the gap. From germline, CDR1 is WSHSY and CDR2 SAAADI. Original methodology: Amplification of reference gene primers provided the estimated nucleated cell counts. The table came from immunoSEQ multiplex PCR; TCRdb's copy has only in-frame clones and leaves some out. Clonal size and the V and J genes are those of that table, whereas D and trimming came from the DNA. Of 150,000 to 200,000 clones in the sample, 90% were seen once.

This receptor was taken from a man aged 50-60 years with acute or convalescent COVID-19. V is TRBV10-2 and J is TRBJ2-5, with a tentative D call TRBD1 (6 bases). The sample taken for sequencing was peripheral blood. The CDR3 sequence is CASRKPGQQETQYF. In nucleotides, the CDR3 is TGCGCCAGCAGAAAACCGGGACAACAAGAGACCCAGTACTTC.